These T cell receptor beta chains were read from a single sample in a study of beta chain features in type 1 diabetes. The protocol was immunoSEQ multiplex PCR, while the TCRdb copy is restricted to in-frame clones and leaves out a portion. The table records under 500,000 clones, about 32% of them present only once. Source material: naive CD4+ T cells from blood. The receptors stem from a man between 18 and 35 years old in good health. Each CDR3 is given with its conserved first and last residue. The order of the fields is J gene, clone size, V gene, D gene, CDR3 DNA, CDR3 protein. A D gene is named only where the DNA matches it firmly. Not all rows give a size; the values are once, few, many and, for expanded clones, a class.

J gene: TRBJ2-3
clone size: -
V gene: TRBV7-9
D gene: -
CDR3 DNA: TGTGCCAGCAGCCGTCAAGGGACTCAAGATACGCAGTATTTT
CDR3 protein: CASSRQGTQDTQYF

J gene: TRBJ2-3
clone size: few
V gene: TRBV29-1
D gene: -
CDR3 DNA: TGCAGCGTCCAAGCAGGGGGAGGACTAGACGGCCATACAGATACGCAGTATTTT
CDR3 protein: CSVQAGGGLDGHTDTQYF

J gene: TRBJ2-4
clone size: few
V gene: TRBV4-3
D gene: -
CDR3 DNA: TGCGCCAGCAGCCAAGGCCCTTGGGTCGGGGAAAACATTCAGTACTTC
CDR3 protein: CASSQGPWVGENIQYF

J gene: TRBJ1-2
clone size: few
V gene: TRBV9
D gene: -
CDR3 DNA: TGTGCCAGCAGCGTAGTTACCACATCGGACTATGGCTACACCTTC
CDR3 protein: CASSVVTTSDYGYTF

J gene: TRBJ2-1
clone size: -
V gene: TRBV1
D gene: -
CDR3 DNA: TGCACCAGCAGCCAAGCCCCCTGGGGGTCCAATGAGCAGTTCTTC
CDR3 protein: CTSSQAPWGSNEQFF

J gene: TRBJ2-5
clone size: -
V gene: TRBV5-1
D gene: -
CDR3 DNA: TGCGCCAGCAGCTTGGACGAGACCCAGTACTTC
CDR3 protein: CASSLDETQYF

J gene: TRBJ2-2
clone size: few
V gene: TRBV14
D gene: -
CDR3 DNA: TGTGCCAGCAGCCCGCAGGTTTACACCGGGGAGCTGTTTTTT
CDR3 protein: CASSPQVYTGELFF

J gene: TRBJ2-7
clone size: once
V gene: TRBV27
D gene: -
CDR3 DNA: TGTGCCAGCAGACCCCTCGAGGGGGGGATGTACGAGCAGTACTTC
CDR3 protein: CASRPLEGGMYEQYF

J gene: TRBJ1-1
clone size: -
V gene: TRBV7-9
D gene: TRBD1
CDR3 DNA: TGTGCCAGCAGCGGACGACAGGGAGGCACTGAAGCTTTCTTT
CDR3 protein: CASSGRQGGTEAFF

J gene: TRBJ2-1
clone size: -
V gene: TRBV19
D gene: -
CDR3 DNA: TGTGCCAGTCGATGGGGTGGAAACAATGAGCAGTTCTTC
CDR3 protein: CASRWGGNNEQFF

J gene: TRBJ2-2
clone size: -
V gene: TRBV7-2
D gene: TRBD1
CDR3 DNA: TGTGCCAGCAGCTTGGGACAGGGCACCGGGGAGCTGTTTTTT
CDR3 protein: CASSLGQGTGELFF

J gene: TRBJ2-2
clone size: -
V gene: TRBV30
D gene: TRBD2
CDR3 DNA: TGTGCCTGGAGTGCCCCTAGCGGAGACCTCGCGAACACCGGGGAGCTGTTTTTT
CDR3 protein: CAWSAPSGDLANTGELFF

J gene: TRBJ2-3
clone size: few
V gene: TRBV9
D gene: TRBD2
CDR3 DNA: TGTGCCAGCAGCGAGTCCCGACTAGCGGGAGGGCCAGATACGCAGTATTTT
CDR3 protein: CASSESRLAGGPDTQYF

J gene: TRBJ2-1
clone size: few
V gene: TRBV29-1
D gene: -
CDR3 DNA: TGCAGCGGTACCGGGACTTCCTACAATGAGCAGTTCTTC
CDR3 protein: CSGTGTSYNEQFF